This T cell receptor beta chain is from a study of blood T cell repertoires in COVID-19 (dated by TCRdb to the early 2020s). Regarding the research as a whole: Samples from collaborators originated in the United States, Italy and Spain and spanned both the acute and convalescent phases of COVID-19. The material from the prospective study consisted of cDNA or gDNA derived from T cells, B-cell-depleted T cells, or PBMCs. Subjects who had been exposed to COVID-19, were actively infected with it, or had recovered from it provided the deeply sampled blood TCRbeta repertoires that made up the dataset. A freely available public database, intended as a resource for researchers studying the immune response to SARS-CoV-2, is where the repertoires were released. The samples were drawn from the first 160 participants of the ongoing ImmuneRACE study and from 950 to 1,500 subjects provided by 6 global collaborators. Nearly every sample came with metadata listing a de-identified subject ID, COVID-19 status, age in years and sex. Where available, HLA class I and class II types were taken from metadata supplied by the sample provider and were not determined by assay-based typing.

About this clone itself: It has no known antigen specificity. Nothing much larger sits one base from this clone, and base qualities are not available.

A second Seattle source provided samples from volunteer blood donors who had recovered from COVID-19. Each collaborating institution followed its own protocols to collect whole blood in K2EDTA tubes. For TCRbeta analysis, collaborators shipped samples as frozen whole blood, isolated PBMCs, or DNA extracted from either of those sample types. TCRbeta CDR3 regions were amplified from genomic DNA by means of the immunoSEQ Assay, a bias-controlled multiplex PCR. Under the source paper's analysis protocol: Within the assay, amplification of reference gene primers was used to estimate how many nucleated cells each sample contained. To quantify the absolute abundance of each unique TCRbeta CDR3 rearrangement, sequence reads were collapsed and filtered. For each sample, productive Simpson clonality was calculated as the square root of Simpson's diversity index across productive rearrangements. Not all clones reach the TCRdb copy of this immuneACCESS table, which keeps in-frame sequences only. Checked studies attribute under half of the gap to unresolved V genes and leave the rest unexplained. D and trimming were read from the DNA, whereas the V and J calls and clone size are those reported in that table. The sample table contains about 170,000 clones; only one count was recorded for around 83% of them. The ten largest clones represent approximately 19% of the sample.

CDR1 LNHNV and CDR2 YYDKDF were looked up in the germline V gene (reference sequence). From the cysteine through the phenylalanine, the CDR3 covers 17 amino acids. Only CDR3 DNA is held: 51 bases, read in frame from base 1. The trim is 0 bases for V and 1 base for J, with a gap of 16 bases between the germline ends. The full study reports these points: How much clinical and demographic metadata was included differed by source and by participant, and the metadata was provided uncurated.

Rearrangement joined TRBV15 to TRBJ2-7; a weak D assignment points to TRBD2 (5 bases agree). The clonotype originates from a woman in her 70s who had recovered from COVID-19. Sequenced material: peripheral blood. The CDR3 here reads CATSRDRGDARSYEQYF. The bases read TGTGCCACCAGCAGAGATCGGGGAGACGCGAGGTCCTACGAGCAGTACTTC.